What follows describes a single T cell receptor beta chain. Its target is not known. The CDR3 spans 19 residues. The data derive from a study of CXCR3-negative and CXCR3-positive naive CD8 T cells. Study observations and caveats: Memory CD8+ cells showed much lower diversity, while both naive subsets displayed comparably high diversity.

UMI-tagged TRB cDNA libraries were built via 5' RACE. TCRdb reprocessed the 5' RACE reads, keeping one entry per CDR3 protein, no DNA. The sample has 45,000 to 65,000 distinct CDR3 sequences. This sequence originates from a human donor in good health. Some clones in this sample may be carry-over from other donors' samples. The V gene is TRBV12-3 or TRBV12-4, the J gene TRBJ2-7; TCRdb returns TRBD2, unconfirmable since there is no DNA. Sample: naive CXCR3- CD8+ T cells from blood. Subset noted: CD45RO-CCR7+CD27+CD95- naive CD8+ T cells lacking CXCR3 (TNR3-). CDR3: CASSRGLAGAQFGVYEQYF.